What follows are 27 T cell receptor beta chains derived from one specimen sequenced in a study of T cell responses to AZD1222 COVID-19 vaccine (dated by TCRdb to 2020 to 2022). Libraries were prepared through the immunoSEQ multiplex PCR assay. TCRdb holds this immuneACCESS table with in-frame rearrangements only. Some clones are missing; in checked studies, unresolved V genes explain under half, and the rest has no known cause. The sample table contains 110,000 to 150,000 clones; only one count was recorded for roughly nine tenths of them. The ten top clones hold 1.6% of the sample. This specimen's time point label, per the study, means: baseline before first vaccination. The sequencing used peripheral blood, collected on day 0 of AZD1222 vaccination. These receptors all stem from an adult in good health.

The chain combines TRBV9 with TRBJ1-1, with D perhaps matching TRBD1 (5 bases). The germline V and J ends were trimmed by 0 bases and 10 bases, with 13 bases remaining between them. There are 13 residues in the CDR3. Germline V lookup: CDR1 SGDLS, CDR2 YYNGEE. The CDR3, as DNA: TGTGCCAGCAGCGTAGATTTGGTGGGGCTAGCTTTCTTT. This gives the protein CASSVDLVGLAFF.

The CDR3 region is CAWSQGYEQYF. In DNA form, the CDR3 reads TGTGCCTGGAGTCAGGGCTACGAGCAGTACTTC. V usage is TRBV30 and J usage is TRBJ2-7; weak D call: TRBD1 (5 bases). The CDR3 extends over 11 amino acids. Trimming stripped 2 bases from V and 3 bases from J, with 5 bases between. The germline CDR1 and CDR2 sequences are GTSNPN and SVGIG (reference sequence).

CDR3 region: CASSVAGAYSYEQYF. The DNA for the CDR3 is TGTGCCAGCAGCGTAGCGGGGGCCTACTCCTACGAGCAGTACTTC. The rearrangement links TRBV9 to TRBJ2-7, with D perhaps being TRBD1 or TRBD2 (6 bases each). This CDR3 has 15 amino acids. V lost 0 bases and J lost 0, with 10 bases in between. From germline, CDR1 is SGDLS and CDR2 YYNGEE.

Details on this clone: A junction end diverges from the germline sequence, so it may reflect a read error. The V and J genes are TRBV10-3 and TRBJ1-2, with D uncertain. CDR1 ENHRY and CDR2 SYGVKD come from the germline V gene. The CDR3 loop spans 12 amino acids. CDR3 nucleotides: TGTGCCATAAGTGACGTGCGGGAGCGCTACACCTTC. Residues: CAISDVRERYTF.

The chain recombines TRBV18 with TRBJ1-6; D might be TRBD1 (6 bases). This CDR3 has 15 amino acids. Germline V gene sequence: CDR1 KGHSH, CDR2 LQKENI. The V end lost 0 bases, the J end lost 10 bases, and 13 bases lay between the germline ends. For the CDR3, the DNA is TGTGCCAGCTCACCACCAGGCCAGGGGAGGTCACCCCTCCACTTT. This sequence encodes CASSPPGQGRSPLHF.

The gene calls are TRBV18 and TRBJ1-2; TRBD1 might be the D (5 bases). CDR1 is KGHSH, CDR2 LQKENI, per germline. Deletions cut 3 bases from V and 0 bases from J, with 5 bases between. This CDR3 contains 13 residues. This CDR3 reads CASSPTANYGYTF. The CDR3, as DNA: TGTGCCAGCTCACCGACAGCTAACTATGGCTACACCTTC.

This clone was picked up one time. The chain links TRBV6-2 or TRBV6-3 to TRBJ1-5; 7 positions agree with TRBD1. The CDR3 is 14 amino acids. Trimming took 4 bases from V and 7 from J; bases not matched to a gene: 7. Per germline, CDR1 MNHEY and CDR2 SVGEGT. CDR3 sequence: CASSFRDRGQPQHF. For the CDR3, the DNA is TGTGCCAGCAGTTTCCGGGACAGAGGACAGCCCCAGCATTTT.

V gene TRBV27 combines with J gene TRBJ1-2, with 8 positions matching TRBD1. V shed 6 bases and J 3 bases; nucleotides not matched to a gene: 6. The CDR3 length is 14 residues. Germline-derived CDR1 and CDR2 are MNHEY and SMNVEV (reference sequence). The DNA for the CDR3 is TGTGCCAGCAGGTATGCGGACAGGGACTATGGCTACACCTTC. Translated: CASRYADRDYGYTF.

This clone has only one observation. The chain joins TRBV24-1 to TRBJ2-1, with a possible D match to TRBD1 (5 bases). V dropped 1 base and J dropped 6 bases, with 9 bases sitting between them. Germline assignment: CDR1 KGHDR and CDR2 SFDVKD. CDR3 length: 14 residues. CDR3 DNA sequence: TGTGCCACCAGTGATTTCCGAAGGGGCAATGAGCAGTTCTTC. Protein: CATSDFRRGNEQFF.

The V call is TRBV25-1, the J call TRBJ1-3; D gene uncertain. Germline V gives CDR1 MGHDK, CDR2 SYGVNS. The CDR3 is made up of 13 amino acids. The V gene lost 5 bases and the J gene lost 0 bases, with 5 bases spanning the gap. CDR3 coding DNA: TGTGCCAGCAGTCAAAGCTCTGGAAACACCATATATTTT. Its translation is CASSQSSGNTIYF.

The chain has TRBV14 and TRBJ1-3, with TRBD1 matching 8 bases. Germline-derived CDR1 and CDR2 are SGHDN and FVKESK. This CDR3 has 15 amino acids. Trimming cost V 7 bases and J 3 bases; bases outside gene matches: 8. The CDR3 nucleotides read TGTGCCAGCACGGCGACAGGGGCGCGTGGAAACACCATATATTTT. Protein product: CASTATGARGNTIYF.

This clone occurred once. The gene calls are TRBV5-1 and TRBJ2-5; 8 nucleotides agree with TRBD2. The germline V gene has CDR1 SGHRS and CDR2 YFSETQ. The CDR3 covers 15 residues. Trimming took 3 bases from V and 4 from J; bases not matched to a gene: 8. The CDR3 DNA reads TGCGCCAGCAGCTCCCTAAGCGGGGGAATAGAGACCCAGTACTTC. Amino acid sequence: CASSSLSGGIETQYF.

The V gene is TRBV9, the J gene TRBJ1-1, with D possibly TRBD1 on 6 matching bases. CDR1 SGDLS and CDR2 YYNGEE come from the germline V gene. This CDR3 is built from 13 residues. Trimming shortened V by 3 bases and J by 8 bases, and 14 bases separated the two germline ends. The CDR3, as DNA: TGTGCCAGCAGCGCGTCGCAGGACAGCGAAGCTTTCTTT. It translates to CASSASQDSEAFF.

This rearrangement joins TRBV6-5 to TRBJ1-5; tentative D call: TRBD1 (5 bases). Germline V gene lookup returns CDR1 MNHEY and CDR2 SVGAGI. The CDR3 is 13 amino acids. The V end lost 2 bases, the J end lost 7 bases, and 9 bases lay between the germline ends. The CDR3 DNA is TGTGCCAGCAGTTACCAGGGATCCCAGCCCCAGCATTTT. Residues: CASSYQGSQPQHF.

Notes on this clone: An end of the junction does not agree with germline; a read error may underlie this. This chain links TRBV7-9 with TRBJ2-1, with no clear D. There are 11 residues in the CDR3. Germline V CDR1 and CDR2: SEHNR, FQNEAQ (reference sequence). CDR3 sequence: CASSLKSREIF. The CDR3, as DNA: TGTGCCAGCAGCTTAAAGTCTCGAGAGATCTTC.

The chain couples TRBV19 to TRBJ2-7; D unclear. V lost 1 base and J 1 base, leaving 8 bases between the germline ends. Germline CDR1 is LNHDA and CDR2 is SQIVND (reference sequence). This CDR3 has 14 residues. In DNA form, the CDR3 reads TGTGCCAGTAGTATAGTCCTCAAATCCTACGAGCAGTACTTC. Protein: CASSIVLKSYEQYF.

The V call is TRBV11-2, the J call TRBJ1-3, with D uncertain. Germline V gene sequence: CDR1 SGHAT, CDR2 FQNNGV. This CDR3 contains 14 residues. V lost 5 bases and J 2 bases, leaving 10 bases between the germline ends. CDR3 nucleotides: TGTGCCAGCAGCCCAATCGGGCCTGGAAACACCATATATTTT. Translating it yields CASSPIGPGNTIYF.

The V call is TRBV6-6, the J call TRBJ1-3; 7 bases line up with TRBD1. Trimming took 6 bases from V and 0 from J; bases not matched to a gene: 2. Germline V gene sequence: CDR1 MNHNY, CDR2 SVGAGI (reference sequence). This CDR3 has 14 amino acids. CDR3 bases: TGTGCCAGCAGGGGGACAGTCTCTGGAAACACCATATATTTT. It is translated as CASRGTVSGNTIYF.

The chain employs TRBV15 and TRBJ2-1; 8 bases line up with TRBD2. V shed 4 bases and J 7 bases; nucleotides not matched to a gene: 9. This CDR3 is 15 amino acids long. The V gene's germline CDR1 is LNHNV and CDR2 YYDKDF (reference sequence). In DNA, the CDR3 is TGTGCCACCAGCAAAAAGCGGGAGAGGTGGAATGAGCAGTTCTTC. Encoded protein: CATSKKRERWNEQFF. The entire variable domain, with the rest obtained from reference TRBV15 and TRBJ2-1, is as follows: DAMVIQNPRYQVTQFGKPVTLSCSQTLNHNVMYWYQQKSSQAPKLLFHYYDKDFNNEADTPDNFQSRRPNTSFCFLDIRSPGLGDTAMYLCATSKKRERWNEQFFGPGTRLTVL.

CDR3 sequence (DNA): TGTGCCAGCAGCCAAGTGGGTGGGAGGGCCCTCAATGAGCAGTTCTTC. Amino acid sequence: CASSQVGGRALNEQFF. The chain employs TRBV3-1 (or the pseudogene TRBV3-2) and TRBJ2-1; 7 bases match TRBD2. J was trimmed by 6 bases and V by 1 base; bases with no gene match: 9. The CDR3 sequence is 16 residues long. The germline gives CDR1 LGHDT, CDR2 YNNKEL (reference sequence).

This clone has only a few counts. The CDR3 sequence is CASRTRGSGNTEAFF. The DNA for the CDR3 is TGTGCCAGCAGGACCAGGGGGAGTGGGAACACTGAAGCTTTCTTT. V is TRBV2 and J is TRBJ1-1, with 7 bases identical to TRBD1. CDR3 size: 15 residues. V lost 6 bases, J lost 1 base, and 8 bases stayed unmatched. Germline V gives CDR1 SNHLY, CDR2 FYNNEI. Full variable domain (rest looked up from reference TRBV2 and TRBJ1-1): EPEVTQTPSHQVTQMGQEVILRCVPISNHLYFYWYRQILGQKVEFLVSFYNNEISEKSEIFDDQFSVERPDGSNFTLKIRSTKLEDSAMYFCASRTRGSGNTEAFFGQGTRLTVV.

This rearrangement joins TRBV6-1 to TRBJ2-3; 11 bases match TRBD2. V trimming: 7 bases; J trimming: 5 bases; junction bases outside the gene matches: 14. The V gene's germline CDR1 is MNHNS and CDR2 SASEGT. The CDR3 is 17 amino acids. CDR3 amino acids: CASTKAYSGRAKDTQYF. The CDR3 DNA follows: TGTGCCAGCACTAAAGCCTATAGCGGGAGGGCCAAAGATACGCAGTATTTT.

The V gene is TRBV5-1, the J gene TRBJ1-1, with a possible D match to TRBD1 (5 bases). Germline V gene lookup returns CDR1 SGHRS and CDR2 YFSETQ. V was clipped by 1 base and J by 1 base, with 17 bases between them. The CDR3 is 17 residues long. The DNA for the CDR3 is TGCGCCAGCAGCTTGATAGGGGCCCTACCCTCGAACACTGAAGCTTTCTTT. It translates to CASSLIGALPSNTEAFF.

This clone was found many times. This chain's CDR3 is CASSPIRRAVSYEQYF. The CDR3 nucleotides read TGTGCCAGCAGCCCCATTCGAAGGGCCGTCTCCTACGAGCAGTACTTC. The chain recombines TRBV11-2 with TRBJ2-7; D is uncertain. The V end was cut by 5 bases, the J end by 0 bases, with 17 bases between. Germline assignment: CDR1 SGHAT and CDR2 FQNNGV. The length of the CDR3 is 16 residues.

CDR3 region: CASSHGTSHTGELFF. The CDR3 DNA follows: TGTGCCAGCAGCCACGGGACTTCCCACACCGGGGAGCTGTTTTTT. The V gene is TRBV4-2, the J gene TRBJ2-2, with D maybe TRBD2 (6 bases). Trimming took off 3 bases at V and 3 bases at J, with 11 bases between the two ends. CDR3 size: 15 residues. CDR1 is LGHNA and CDR2 is YNFKEQ in the germline V gene.

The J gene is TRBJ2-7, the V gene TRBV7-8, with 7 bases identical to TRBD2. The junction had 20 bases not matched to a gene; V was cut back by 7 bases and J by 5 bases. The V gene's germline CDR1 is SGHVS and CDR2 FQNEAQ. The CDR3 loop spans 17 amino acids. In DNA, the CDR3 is TGTGCCAGCAACCCTGGGTGGCGGGAGTTACCTCTCCACGAGCAGTACTTC. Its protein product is CASNPGWRELPLHEQYF.

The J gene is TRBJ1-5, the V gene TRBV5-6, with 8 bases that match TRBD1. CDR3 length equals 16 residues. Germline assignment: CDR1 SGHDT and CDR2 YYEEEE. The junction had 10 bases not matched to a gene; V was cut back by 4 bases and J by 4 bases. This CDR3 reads CASSRGGQGLNQPQHF. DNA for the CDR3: TGTGCCAGCAGCAGAGGTGGACAGGGTCTGAATCAGCCCCAGCATTTT.